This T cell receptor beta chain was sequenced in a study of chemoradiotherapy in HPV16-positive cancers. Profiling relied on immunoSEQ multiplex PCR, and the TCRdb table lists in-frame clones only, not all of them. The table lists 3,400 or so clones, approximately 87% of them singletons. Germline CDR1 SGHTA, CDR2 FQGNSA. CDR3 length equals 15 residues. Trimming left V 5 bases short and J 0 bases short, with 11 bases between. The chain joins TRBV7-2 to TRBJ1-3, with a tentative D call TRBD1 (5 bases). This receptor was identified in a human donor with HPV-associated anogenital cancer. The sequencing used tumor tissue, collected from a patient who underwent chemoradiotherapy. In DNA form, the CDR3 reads TGTGCCAGCAGCGAACAGGACTTCTCTGGAAACACCATATATTTT. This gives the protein CASSEQDFSGNTIYF.